This TCR beta chain was captured in a study of human T cells and chemical hapten exposure. TCRdb re-analysed the RACE reads in MiXCR, keeping a single row per CDR3 protein. The table lists more than 75,000 distinct CDR3 sequences, approximately 10% of them singletons, with about 2.5% in the top ten. This clonotype was seen repeatedly, ten times or more. Germline CDR1 is SGDLS and CDR2 is YYNGEE. The CDR3 is 16 amino acids. The germline V and J ends were trimmed by 4 bases and 0 bases, with 16 bases remaining between them. Described time point: patch test 2, 6 weeks after DPC sensitization. Regarding treatment: therapeutic diphenylcyclopropenone sensitization with weekly scalp DPC.

Sequencing was performed on whole blood, taken in connection with sensitization to the hapten diphenylcyclopropenone (DPC). This clonotype was obtained from a woman in her twenties or thirties with alopecia areata. Some clones in this sample may be carry-over from other donors' samples. The V call is TRBV9, the J call TRBJ1-2; D is perhaps TRBD1 (5 bases). The chain's CDR3 is CASSLPQGASNYGYTF. CDR3 nucleotide sequence: TGTGCCAGCAGCCTACCCCAGGGAGCATCTAACTATGGCTACACCTTC.